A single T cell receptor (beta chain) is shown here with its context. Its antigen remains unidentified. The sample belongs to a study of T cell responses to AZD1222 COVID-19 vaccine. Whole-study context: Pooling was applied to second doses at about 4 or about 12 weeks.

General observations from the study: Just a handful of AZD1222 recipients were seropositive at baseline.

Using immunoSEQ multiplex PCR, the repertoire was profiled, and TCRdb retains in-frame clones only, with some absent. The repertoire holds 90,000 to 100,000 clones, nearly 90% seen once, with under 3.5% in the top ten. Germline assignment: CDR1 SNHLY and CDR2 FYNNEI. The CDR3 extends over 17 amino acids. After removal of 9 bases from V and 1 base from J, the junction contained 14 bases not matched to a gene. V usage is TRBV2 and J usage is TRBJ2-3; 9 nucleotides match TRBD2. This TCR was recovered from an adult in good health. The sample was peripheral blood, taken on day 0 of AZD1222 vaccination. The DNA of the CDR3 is TGTGCCAGTATCCCGGGACTAGCAATAAAAGGCACAGATACGCAGTATTTT. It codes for CASIPGLAIKGTDTQYF.